One and the same sample provided the 16 T cell receptor beta chains below, sequenced in a study of blood T cell repertoires in COVID-19. Here immunoSEQ multiplex PCR was the method, and the copy in TCRdb shows in-frame clones only, minus some. The repertoire consists of some 13,000 clones, with roughly 80% occurring once and the leading ten covering 25% to 35%. Sequences were obtained from peripheral blood. The receptor source for this set is a human donor in a cohort sampled during active COVID-19.

There are a few counts of this clone. The chain carries TRBV9 and TRBJ2-7; 8 positions agree with TRBD2. This CDR3 is 15 amino acids long. V gave up 1 base and J gave up 6 bases; unmatched junction bases: 9. Germline V gives CDR1 SGDLS, CDR2 YYNGEE. The CDR3 DNA reads as TGTGCCAGCAGCGTATTTGCGGGAGGAGGTGGCGAGCAGTACTTC. Its translation is CASSVFAGGGGEQYF.

The CDR3 is CASSPRGTLYGYTF. The CDR3 nucleotides read TGTGCCAGCAGTCCCAGGGGGACACTCTATGGCTACACCTTC. V usage is TRBV28 and J usage is TRBJ1-2; the match to TRBD1 covers 7 bases. V trimming: 5 bases; J trimming: 4 bases; junction bases outside the gene matches: 7. The CDR3 is 14 amino acids. Looked up from germline, CDR1 is MDHEN and CDR2 is SYDVKM.

This clone showed up just once. The genes are TRBV5-6 and TRBJ2-7, with D unresolved. Trimming left V 2 bases short and J 0 bases short, with 6 bases between. This CDR3 has 13 amino acids. Per the germline V gene, CDR1 is SGHDT and CDR2 is YYEEEE. CDR3 residues: CASSFRSSYEQYF. CDR3 nucleotide sequence: TGTGCCAGCAGCTTCCGTAGCTCCTACGAGCAGTACTTC. The full variable domain, in which reference TRBV5-6 and TRBJ2-7 provide the parts outside the CDR3, is DAGVTQSPTHLIKTRGQQVTLRCSPKSGHDTVSWYQQALGQGPQFIFQYYEEEERQRGNFPDRFSGHQFPNYSSELNVNALLLGDSALYLCASSFRSSYEQYFGPGTRLTVT.

V usage is TRBV6-2 or TRBV6-3 and J usage is TRBJ1-2, with 12 bases lining up with TRBD1. The ends lost 6 bases at V and 7 bases at J; junction bases unmatched: 12. Germline CDR1 and CDR2: MNHEY and SVGEGT. The CDR3 has 16 residues. As DNA, the CDR3 is TGTGCCAGCAGCACCGGGACAGGGGGCTCGGTAGTTGGCTACACCTTC. It specifies CASSTGTGGSVVGYTF.

The rearrangement joins TRBV28 to TRBJ1-2; D uncertain. Trimming pared 10 bases from V and 4 bases from J, leaving 19 bases between. Germline CDR1 and CDR2: MDHEN and SYDVKM. This CDR3 is built from 14 residues. The CDR3 here is CATLPLGGAYGYTF. The CDR3 region has the DNA TGTGCCACCCTACCGCTCGGTGGAGCCTATGGCTACACCTTC.

This chain links TRBV10-3 with TRBJ2-4, with unresolved D. Trimming pared 3 bases from V and 2 bases from J, leaving 11 bases between. Germline CDR1 ENHRY, CDR2 SYGVKD. The CDR3 totals 15 residues. The CDR3 region is CAISDPRETKNIQYF. The CDR3, as DNA: TGTGCCATCAGTGACCCCCGAGAAACCAAAAACATTCAGTACTTC.

CDR3 loop: CAWSSGWNTEAFF. The DNA of the CDR3 is TGTGCCTGGAGTTCCGGGTGGAACACTGAAGCTTTCTTT. V gene TRBV30 combines with J gene TRBJ1-1; D is uncertain. Trimming shortened V by 2 bases and J by 1 base, and 8 bases separated the two germline ends. CDR3 length: 13 amino acids. Germline loops: CDR1 GTSNPN, CDR2 SVGIG (reference sequence).

CDR3: CASSWRGTGDYEQFF. The CDR3 region has the DNA TGCGCCAGCAGCTGGAGGGGGACAGGGGATTATGAGCAGTTCTTC. The chain joins TRBV5-1 to TRBJ2-1; 10 bases fit TRBD1. The germline V gene has CDR1 SGHRS and CDR2 YFSETQ. This CDR3 has 15 residues. V lost 3 bases, J lost 8 bases, and 8 bases stayed unmatched.

The genes are TRBV28 and TRBJ2-1, with 8 bases fitting TRBD1. This CDR3 comprises 15 residues. J was trimmed by 0 bases and V by 6 bases; bases with no gene match: 4. Germline CDR1 reads MDHEN; CDR2 reads SYDVKM. The chain's CDR3 is CASSAGQGSYNEQFF. DNA for the CDR3: TGTGCCAGCAGCGCAGGACAGGGCTCCTACAATGAGCAGTTCTTC. The full variable domain, rest sourced from reference TRBV28 and TRBJ2-1, is DVKVTQSSRYLVKRTGEKVFLECVQDMDHENMFWYRQDPGLGLRLIYFSYDVKMKEKGDIPEGYSVSREKKERFSLILESASTNQTSMYLCASSAGQGSYNEQFFGPGTRLTVL.

In its sample, this clone was seen once. The V call is TRBV5-1, the J call TRBJ2-3; 7 bases fit TRBD1. This CDR3 comprises 15 residues. Unmatched junction bases numbered 6, after V lost 4 bases and J lost 1 base. Germline CDR1 reads SGHRS; CDR2 reads YFSETQ. The CDR3 DNA sequence: TGCGCCAGCAGCCCCGGGGACAGCCGCACAGATACGCAGTATTTT. Translation: CASSPGDSRTDTQYF.

CDR3 sequence (DNA): TGTGCCAGCAGACCTAGCCTCAGCACCTACGAGCAGTACTTC. Translating gives CASRPSLSTYEQYF. J is TRBJ2-7 and V is TRBV27; TRBD2 is a possible D gene (5 bases). Germline loops: CDR1 MNHEY, CDR2 SMNVEV (reference sequence). Trimming removed 6 bases at V and 2 bases at J, with 14 bases between. The length of the CDR3 is 14 residues.

CDR3 residues: CASSGSGSRAYNEQFF. Here the CDR3 DNA reads TGTGCCAGCAGTGGTAGCGGGAGTAGGGCCTACAATGAGCAGTTCTTC. This sequence joins TRBV28 and TRBJ2-1; 9 bases match TRBD2. Germline V gives CDR1 MDHEN, CDR2 SYDVKM. This CDR3 contains 16 residues. The trim removed 5 bases at V and 2 bases at J, leaving 7 bases unmatched.

This clone was recorded a few times. This rearrangement joins TRBV5-1 to TRBJ2-2, with TRBD1 identical over 7 bases. Germline assignment: CDR1 SGHRS and CDR2 YFSETQ. The CDR3 length is 15 residues. The J segment lost 4 bases and the V segment lost 4 bases, leaving 7 bases of the junction unmatched. CDR3 DNA sequence: TGCGCCAGCAGCGGGACGGGACAGACCACCGGGGAGCTGTTTTTT. It translates to CASSGTGQTTGELFF. Looking up the rest from reference TRBV5-1 and TRBJ2-2 gives the full variable domain: KAGVTQTPRYLIKTRGQQVTLSCSPISGHRSVSWYQQTPGQGLQFLFEYFSETQRNKGNFPGRFSGRQFSNSRSEMNVSTLELGDSALYLCASSGTGQTTGELFFGEGSRLTVL.

The gene calls are TRBV13 and TRBJ1-2; D remains ambiguous. The CDR3 runs 12 residues. V gave up 4 bases and J gave up 13 bases, with 16 bases separating them. Germline V gene data show CDR1 as PRHDT and CDR2 as FYEKMQ (reference sequence). CDR3 nucleotides: TGTGCCAGCAGCTCCTCTAATTCTGGGAGCACCTTC. It is translated as CASSSSNSGSTF.

In this sample, this clone turned up once. The DNA for the CDR3 is TGCGCCAGCAGCCAAGATCCGGGTGAGCAGTACTTC. This sequence encodes CASSQDPGEQYF. The rearrangement uses TRBV4-1 and TRBJ2-7; D unresolved. The CDR3 totals 12 residues. V was trimmed by 0 bases and J by 7 bases, leaving 7 bases between them. Looked up from germline, CDR1 is MGHRA and CDR2 is YSYEKL.

The rearrangement links TRBV28 to TRBJ2-4; 8 nucleotides align to TRBD1. The CDR3 consists of 15 residues. V shed 4 bases, J shed 0 bases, and the junction held 2 bases outside the gene matches. From germline, CDR1 is MDHEN and CDR2 SYDVKM. In DNA, the CDR3 is TGTGCCAGCAGTTCCGGGACAGGAGCCAAAAACATTCAGTACTTC. Translating gives CASSSGTGAKNIQYF.